This T cell receptor (beta chain) was sequenced for a study of T cells in Graves' hyperthyroidism and ophthalmopathy. Study results and caveats: Peripheral blood also featured most of the thyroid clonotypes expanded above 0.001.

RNA transcripts were the template for amplifying TCR beta CDR3 regions. The primer set for the first-round RT-PCR of the TCR CDR3 was HTBI. TCRdb fed the multiplex PCR reads into MiXCR, producing one record per CDR3 protein. The sample carries around 290,000 distinct CDR3 sequences, about 14% recorded once. This sample holds PBMCs from 9.5 to 10 ml fresh peripheral blood. As to this clonotype: Its target is unknown.

V lost 7 bases, J lost 6 bases, and 8 bases stayed unmatched. The CDR3 runs to 14 residues. Germline V gene data show CDR1 as LNHDA and CDR2 as SQIVND (reference sequence). The chain recombines TRBV19 with TRBJ2-1; 8 nucleotides line up with TRBD2. The source is a woman under 40 with Graves' hyperthyroidism that later progressed to Graves' ophthalmopathy. The sample consisted of blood. The CDR3, as DNA: TGTGCCAGTACACAACGGGAGGGCCCCAATGAGCAGTTCTTC. Its protein is CASTQREGPNEQFF.